Listed here are 17 T cell receptor beta chains from one sample, sequenced in a study of spatial heterogeneity in lung cancer (dated by TCRdb to the late 2010s). Preparation of the library involved 5' RACE. The reads were generated on a NextSeq 500. TCRdb reran the public reads through fastp at Q25 and MiXCR, keeping productive beta chains. Rows matching on CDR3 protein sequence are summarized as one entry with the most common DNA and genes. The table for this sample lists tens of thousands of distinct CDR3 sequences; just over 3% of them were counted only once. The ten most abundant clones make up under 40% of the sample. The intended sense of this specimen's time point label: sample taken at primary tumor resection. Here the sequenced sample was normal lung tissue next to the tumor, taken at surgery. The origin of the receptors is a male donor with early-stage non-small cell lung cancer.

This clonotype was found many times. The chain uses TRBV7-9 and TRBJ1-4; 7 nucleotides align to TRBD1. This CDR3 spans 16 amino acids. Germline V gene sequence: CDR1 SEHNR, CDR2 FQNEAQ (reference sequence). Trimming took 3 bases from V and 6 from J; bases not matched to a gene: 10. The CDR3: CASSFQLTQGYEKLFF. As DNA, the CDR3 is TGTGCCAGCAGCTTTCAGTTGACACAGGGGTATGAAAAACTGTTTTTT.

This clonotype was counted at least ten times. CDR3 amino acids: CASSLRGAQNSPLHF. The DNA of the CDR3 is TGTGCCAGCAGCTTAAGGGGGGCGCAGAATTCACCCCTCCACTTT. The rearrangement joins TRBV7-2 to TRBJ1-6; possibly TRBD1 for D (6 bases). Germline V gives CDR1 SGHTA, CDR2 FQGNSA. The length of the CDR3 is 15 residues. Deletions cut 2 bases from V and 7 bases from J, with 12 bases between.

This clonotype came up many times. V gene TRBV6-6 combines with J gene TRBJ2-2; D possibly corresponds to TRBD2 (5 bases). The CDR3 runs to 14 residues. Trimming removed 2 bases at V and 7 bases at J, with 11 bases between. CDR1 MNHNY and CDR2 SVGAGI come from the germline V gene (reference sequence). The CDR3, as DNA: TGTGCCAGCAGTTACCCCTCGGGAAGCGGGGAGCTGTTTTTT. Its protein is CASSYPSGSGELFF.

J is TRBJ2-7 and V is TRBV7-9; 8 nucleotides agree with TRBD2. This CDR3 is 15 amino acids long. V gave up 0 bases and J gave up 2 bases; unmatched junction bases: 3. CDR1 is SEHNR and CDR2 is FQNEAQ in the germline V gene (reference sequence). Here the CDR3 DNA reads TGTGCCAGCAGCTTAGCTGCGGGGGGCCCCTACGAGCAGTACTTC. Its translation is CASSLAAGGPYEQYF.

This clonotype showed up many times. The gene calls are TRBV2 and TRBJ2-3; D not certain. Germline-derived CDR1 and CDR2 are SNHLY and FYNNEI. Trimming cost V 6 bases and J 6 bases, with 13 bases left between them. The CDR3 has 13 amino acids. The CDR3 sequence: CASRPDTLDTQYF. The CDR3 region has the DNA TGTGCCAGCAGGCCAGACACCTTGGATACGCAGTATTTT.

This clonotype was detected ten times or more. This sequence joins TRBV7-2 and TRBJ1-1; D gene ambiguous. The germline V gene encodes CDR1 SGHTA and CDR2 FQGNSA. The V end was cut by 2 bases, the J end by 0 bases, with 10 bases between. The CDR3 length is 15 residues. The CDR3 nucleotides are TGTGCCAGCAGCTTATGGCCAGGACTGAACACTGAAGCTTTCTTT. This translates into CASSLWPGLNTEAFF.

This clonotype was counted ten times or more. CDR3: CASSPGPKQFF. The CDR3 DNA reads TGTGCCAGCAGTCCCGGGCCCAAGCAGTTCTTC. The gene calls are TRBV7-2 and TRBJ2-1, with no clear D. The CDR3 covers 11 residues. Germline V CDR1 and CDR2: SGHTA, FQGNSA. Trimming removed 6 bases from V and 11 bases from J, with 11 bases in between.

This clonotype came up many times. The J gene is TRBJ1-1, the V gene TRBV12-3 or TRBV12-4; no definite D call. The CDR3 covers 14 residues. V gave up 3 bases and J gave up 0 bases, with 8 bases separating them. The DNA of the CDR3 is TGTGCCAGCAGTTTTCAGGATCTGAACACTGAAGCTTTCTTT. Translating gives CASSFQDLNTEAFF.

This clonotype occurred many times. The rearrangement links TRBV3-1 to TRBJ2-3; D perhaps matches TRBD2 (6 bases). V lost 3 bases and J 0 bases, leaving 10 bases between the germline ends. There are 15 residues in the CDR3. Looked up from germline, CDR1 is LGHDT and CDR2 is YNNKEL (reference sequence). The CDR3 nucleotides read TGTGCCAGCAGCCACACCGGGACTAGCACAGATACGCAGTATTTT. It yields the protein CASSHTGTSTDTQYF.

This clonotype was seen at least ten times. The gene calls are TRBV6-6 and TRBJ1-5; 9 bases line up with TRBD1. V dropped 2 bases and J dropped 4; count of bases not matched to a gene: 0. The CDR3 runs to 14 residues. The germline CDR1 and CDR2 sequences are MNHNY and SVGAGI (reference sequence). The CDR3 loop reads CASSYDRGNQPQHF. CDR3 DNA: TGTGCCAGCAGTTACGACAGGGGGAATCAGCCCCAGCATTTT.

This clonotype was recorded at least ten times. V usage is TRBV27 and J usage is TRBJ2-1, with D possibly being TRBD2 (5 bases). V lost 0 bases, J lost 4 bases, and 7 bases lay in between. Germline V gene data show CDR1 as MNHEY and CDR2 as SMNVEV (reference sequence). This CDR3 contains 14 residues. The CDR3 loop reads CASSLSGEYNEQFF. In nucleotides, the CDR3 is TGTGCCAGCAGTTTATCGGGAGAATACAATGAGCAGTTCTTC.

At least ten counts were recorded for this clonotype. The chain combines TRBV7-2 with TRBJ1-2; D unclear. Germline V lookup: CDR1 SGHTA, CDR2 FQGNSA. V lost 0 bases and J lost 7, with 9 bases in between. CDR3 length: 13 residues. CDR3 sequence: CASSLASLGGYTF. Written as DNA, the CDR3 is TGTGCCAGCAGCTTAGCTAGTCTCGGTGGCTACACCTTC.

This clonotype was observed at least ten times. The chain employs TRBV20-1 and TRBJ1-5, with 10 bases that match TRBD1. This CDR3 contains 15 residues. Trimming took 2 bases from V and 5 from J; bases not matched to a gene: 6. Looked up from germline, CDR1 is DFQATT and CDR2 is SNEGSKA (reference sequence). CDR3 amino acids: CSARKTGGIDQPQHF. Here the CDR3 DNA reads TGCAGTGCTAGAAAGACAGGGGGCATAGATCAGCCCCAGCATTTT.

This clonotype appeared many times. J is TRBJ1-1 and V is TRBV3-1; D is perhaps TRBD1 (5 bases). V was pared by 4 bases and J by 0 bases, with 9 bases between. The CDR3 runs 14 residues. The V gene's germline CDR1 is LGHDT and CDR2 YNNKEL (reference sequence). DNA for the CDR3: TGTGCCAGCAGCCGCAGGGTGCTGAACACTGAAGCTTTCTTT. As protein: CASSRRVLNTEAFF. The whole variable domain, filled in from reference TRBV3-1 and TRBJ1-1, reads DTAVSQTPKYLVTQMGNDKSIKCEQNLGHDTMYWYKQDSKKFLKIMFSYNNKELIINETVPNRFSPKSPDKAHLNLHINSLELGDSAVYFCASSRRVLNTEAFFGQGTRLTVV.

This clonotype was detected many times. V gene TRBV5-1 combines with J gene TRBJ2-5; 7 bases align to TRBD2. V lost 2 bases to trimming and J lost 3 bases; unmatched junction nucleotides: 4. Germline V gene lookup returns CDR1 SGHRS and CDR2 YFSETQ. This CDR3 is 14 amino acids long. The CDR3 loop is CASSFGLVEETQYF. CDR3 sequence (DNA): TGCGCCAGCAGCTTCGGACTAGTTGAAGAGACCCAGTACTTC.

This clonotype was counted many times. At one end the junction does not follow the germline gene, possibly because of a read error. The chain carries TRBV5-1 and TRBJ2-5; no firm D call. The germline gives CDR1 SGHRS, CDR2 YFSETQ. The length of the CDR3 is 14 residues. CDR3 in DNA: TGCGCCAGCAGCTTGAATCCCCACCAGGAGACCCAGTACTTC. Translating it yields CASSLNPHQETQYF.

The sample holds many counts of this clonotype. J is TRBJ2-7 and V is TRBV5-1; TRBD1 matches at 8 bases. Germline V lookup: CDR1 SGHRS, CDR2 YFSETQ. The CDR3 extends over 13 amino acids. Unmatched junction bases numbered 0, after V lost 3 bases and J lost 1 base. Written as DNA, the CDR3 is TGCGCCAGCAGCTGGGACAGGTCCTACGAGCAGTACTTC. This codes for CASSWDRSYEQYF.